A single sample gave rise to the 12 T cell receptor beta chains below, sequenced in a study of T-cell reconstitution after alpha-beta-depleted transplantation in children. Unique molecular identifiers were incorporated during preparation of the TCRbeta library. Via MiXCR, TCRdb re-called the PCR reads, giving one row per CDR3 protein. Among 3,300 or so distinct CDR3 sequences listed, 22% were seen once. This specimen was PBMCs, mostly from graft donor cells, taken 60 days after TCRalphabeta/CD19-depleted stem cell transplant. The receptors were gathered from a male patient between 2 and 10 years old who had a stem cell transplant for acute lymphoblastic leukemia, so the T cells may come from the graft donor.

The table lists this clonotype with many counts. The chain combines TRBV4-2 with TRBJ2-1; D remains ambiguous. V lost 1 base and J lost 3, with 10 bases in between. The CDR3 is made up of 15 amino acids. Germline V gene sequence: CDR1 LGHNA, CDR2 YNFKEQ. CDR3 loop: CASSQGFSGYNEQFF. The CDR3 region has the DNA TGTGCCAGCAGCCAAGGTTTCTCCGGCTACAATGAGCAGTTCTTC.

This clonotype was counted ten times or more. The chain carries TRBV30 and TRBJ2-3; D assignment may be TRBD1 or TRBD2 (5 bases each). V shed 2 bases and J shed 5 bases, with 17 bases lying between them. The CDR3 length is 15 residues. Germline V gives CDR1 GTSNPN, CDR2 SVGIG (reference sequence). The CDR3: CAWSSTWGRGDTQYF. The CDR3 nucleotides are TGTGCCTGGAGTTCCACATGGGGACGAGGAGATACGCAGTATTTT.

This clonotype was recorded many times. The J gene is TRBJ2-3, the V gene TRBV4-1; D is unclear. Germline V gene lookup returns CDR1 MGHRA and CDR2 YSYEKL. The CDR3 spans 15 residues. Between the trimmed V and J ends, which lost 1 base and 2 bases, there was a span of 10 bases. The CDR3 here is CASSQVRSNTDTQYF. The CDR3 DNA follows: TGCGCCAGCAGCCAAGTCCGCTCAAACACAGATACGCAGTATTTT.

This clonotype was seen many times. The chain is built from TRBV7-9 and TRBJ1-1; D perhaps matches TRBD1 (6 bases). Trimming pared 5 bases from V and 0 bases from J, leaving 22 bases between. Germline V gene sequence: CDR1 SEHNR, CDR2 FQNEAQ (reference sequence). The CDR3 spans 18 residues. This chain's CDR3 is CASSRSNPLRGMNTEAFF. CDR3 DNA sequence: TGTGCCAGCAGCCGTTCAAATCCCCTCAGGGGTATGAACACTGAAGCTTTCTTT.

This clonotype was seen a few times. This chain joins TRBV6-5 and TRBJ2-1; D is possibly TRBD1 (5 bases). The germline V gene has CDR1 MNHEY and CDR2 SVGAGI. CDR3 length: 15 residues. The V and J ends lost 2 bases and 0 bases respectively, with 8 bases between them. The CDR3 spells CASSYAGLSYNEQFF. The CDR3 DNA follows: TGTGCCAGCAGTTACGCAGGGCTCTCCTACAATGAGCAGTTCTTC.

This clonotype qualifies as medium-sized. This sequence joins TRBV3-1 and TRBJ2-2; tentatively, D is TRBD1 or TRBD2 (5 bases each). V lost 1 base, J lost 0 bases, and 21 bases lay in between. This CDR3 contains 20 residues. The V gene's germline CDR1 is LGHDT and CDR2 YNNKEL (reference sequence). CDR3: CASSQADRTGREANTGELFF. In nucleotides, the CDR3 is TGTGCCAGCAGCCAAGCGGACCGTACGGGACGGGAAGCGAACACCGGGGAGCTGTTTTTT.

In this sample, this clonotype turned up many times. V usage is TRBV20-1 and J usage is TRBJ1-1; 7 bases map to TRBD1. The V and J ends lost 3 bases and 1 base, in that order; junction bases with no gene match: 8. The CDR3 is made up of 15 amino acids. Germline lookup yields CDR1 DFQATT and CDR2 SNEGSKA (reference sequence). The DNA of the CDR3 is TGCAGTGCTAGTCTGACAGGGTTGGGGAACACTGAAGCTTTCTTT. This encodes CSASLTGLGNTEAFF.

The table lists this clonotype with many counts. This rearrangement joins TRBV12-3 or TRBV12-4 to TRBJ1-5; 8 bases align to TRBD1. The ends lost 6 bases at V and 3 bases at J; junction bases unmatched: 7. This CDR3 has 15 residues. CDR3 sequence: CASSPGQGINQPQHF. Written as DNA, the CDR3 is TGTGCCAGCAGCCCAGGACAGGGTATCAATCAGCCCCAGCATTTT.

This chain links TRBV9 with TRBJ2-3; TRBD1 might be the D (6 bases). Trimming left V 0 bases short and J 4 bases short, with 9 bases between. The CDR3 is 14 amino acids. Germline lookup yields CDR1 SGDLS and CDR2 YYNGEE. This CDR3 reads CASSVVGAADTQYF. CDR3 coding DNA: TGTGCCAGCAGCGTAGTGGGGGCGGCAGATACGCAGTATTTT.

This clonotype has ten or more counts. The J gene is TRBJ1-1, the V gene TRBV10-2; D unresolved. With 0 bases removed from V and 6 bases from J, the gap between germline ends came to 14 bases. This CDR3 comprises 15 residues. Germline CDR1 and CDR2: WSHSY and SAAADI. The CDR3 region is CASSESGTAGAEAFF. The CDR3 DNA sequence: TGCGCCAGCAGTGAGTCGGGCACCGCCGGGGCTGAAGCTTTCTTT.

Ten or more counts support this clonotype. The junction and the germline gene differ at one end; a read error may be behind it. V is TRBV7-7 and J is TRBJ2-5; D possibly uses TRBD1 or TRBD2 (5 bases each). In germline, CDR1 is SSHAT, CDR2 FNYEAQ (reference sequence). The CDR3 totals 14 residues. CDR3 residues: CASSLNWGKGTQYF. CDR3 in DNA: TGTGCTAGCAGCCTAAATTGGGGGAAAGGGACCCAGTACTTC.

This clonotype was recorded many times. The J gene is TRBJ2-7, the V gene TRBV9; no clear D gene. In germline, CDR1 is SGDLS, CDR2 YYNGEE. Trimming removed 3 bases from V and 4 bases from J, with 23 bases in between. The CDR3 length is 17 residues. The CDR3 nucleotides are TGTGCCAGCAGCGACTCGCAGTTCTGCGAGAGGTTGTACGAGCAGTACTTC. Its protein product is CASSDSQFCERLYEQYF.